What follows is one TCR beta chain and its context. The entry originates in a study of OX40 agonist ivuxolimab in advanced cancers. About the research overall: Patients undergoing dose escalation presented with hepatocellular carcinoma, melanoma, renal cell or head and neck cancer. People who had prior anti-PD-1, anti-PD-L1 or anti-CTLA-4 therapy could take part, and roughly 40% had some.

The V end lost 1 base, the J end lost 7 bases, and 9 bases lay between the germline ends. Germline V lookup: CDR1 SGDLS, CDR2 YYNGEE. CDR3 size: 13 residues. The repertoire was sequenced with immunoSEQ multiplex PCR; TCRdb's copy has only in-frame clones and lacks some. Among some 79,000 clones listed, 80% to 95% were seen once. The TCR was taken from an adult with an advanced solid tumor such as melanoma, head and neck, liver or kidney cancer. The V and J genes are TRBV9 and TRBJ1-5, with D unclear. This sample comprised CD4+ or CD8+ T cells sorted from blood, obtained in a trial of the OX40 agonist ivuxolimab. Written as DNA, the CDR3 is TGTGCCAGCAGCGTATTGGACGGACAGCCCCAGCATTTT. This sequence encodes CASSVLDGQPQHF.